The clone carrying this T cell receptor (beta chain) was counted at least ten times. The record originates from a study of T-cell memory formation after mild COVID-19. TCRdb processed the 5' RACE reads anew with MiXCR; each CDR3 protein has one entry. The sample shows fewer than 500,000 distinct CDR3 sequences, around 25% of them seen only once. Trimming removed 0 bases at V and 3 bases at J, with 6 bases between. The CDR3 totals 13 residues. Looked up from germline, CDR1 is ENHRY and CDR2 is SYGVKD. This receptor was identified in an adult woman who had mild COVID-19 (a few samples of this study predate the infection). Cell type and time point are not known. Sequences were obtained from PBMCs or a T cell subset sorted from them (not recorded which). The chain joins TRBV10-3 to TRBJ2-7; D not certain. CDR3 bases: TGTGCCATCAGTGAGTCGACCGGCTACGAGCAGTACTTC. Translated, it gives CAISESTGYEQYF.